This paragraph covers one T cell receptor (beta chain) sequence. The table came from immunoSEQ multiplex PCR; TCRdb's copy has only in-frame clones and leaves some out. The sample comprises a few hundred thousand clones, over 75% of which are singletons, and around 3.6% rests with the top ten. The entry originates in a study of Ad26.COV2.S vaccination and SARS-CoV-2 variants. Described treatment: roughly 19 received Ad26.COV2.S at low or high dose, single or two shots; five or six received placebo; per-sample allocation not given. All samples were drawn on day 63, counting from the first vaccine or placebo injection. An Ad26 vector carrying the Wuhan-strain SARS-CoV-2 spike served as the vaccine. Between the trimmed V and J ends, which lost 6 bases and 3 bases, there was a span of 15 bases. The germline V gene has CDR1 SNHLY and CDR2 FYNNEI. The CDR3 extends over 14 amino acids.

The chain carries TRBV2 and TRBJ2-7; D is uncertain. The sequenced sample was peripheral blood, obtained in a trial of Ad26.COV2.S vaccine versus placebo. This sequence originates from a person between 18 and 65 years old who received the Ad26.COV2.S COVID-19 vaccine or a placebo. The chain's CDR3 is CASRAGPIDYEQYF. The CDR3 nucleotides read TGTGCCAGCAGGGCCGGGCCGATCGACTACGAGCAGTACTTC.